The clone carrying this T cell receptor (beta chain) showed up many times. Its cognate antigen is unknown. With 6 bases removed from V and 10 bases from J, the gap between germline ends came to 19 bases. The CDR3 extends over 13 amino acids. CDR1 is SQVTM and CDR2 is ANQGSEA in the germline V gene. The sample's time point: longitudinal time-point 1 (baseline). Source material was 2 million unsorted PBMCs, stored at -80 °C in RNAlater. The data originate from a study of neurological immune-mediated disorders. Findings and limits, study-wide: Multiple sclerosis was found to have the least TCR clonal expansion, below healthy controls, and HTLV-1-associated myelopathy the most. Across subjects, expanded clones had no CDR3 amino acid sequences in common, pointing to private repertoires in all groups.

With 10-nucleotide random UMIs included, cDNA was synthesized by 5'RACE. TCRdb re-derived calls from the 5' RACE reads in MiXCR, one entry per CDR3 protein. Among around 71,000 distinct CDR3 sequences listed, roughly an eighth were seen once. This chain joins TRBV29-1 and TRBJ2-1; possible D gene TRBD2, 6 bases. The origin of this receptor is a female donor with HTLV-1-associated myelopathy (HAM/TSP). The sequencing input was PBMCs. CDR3 DNA sequence: TGCAGCGTCCCTGTGGGTAGCGGTTACGAGCAGTTCTTC. It encodes CSVPVGSGYEQFF.